These 7 T cell receptor beta chains share one sample of origin, sequenced in a study of CD8 T cells in Susac syndrome. Reverse transcription used about 0.45 to 1 ug RNA and random hexamers. TCRdb used MiXCR to reprocess the immunoSEQ multiplex PCR reads, holding one entry per CDR3 protein. Among tens of thousands of distinct CDR3 sequences listed, 85% to 95% were seen once. The specimen sequenced was CD8+ T cells from PBMCs. These receptors were collected from a human donor with Susac syndrome.

The V gene is TRBV19, the J gene TRBJ2-1; no reliable D call. The CDR3 is made up of 15 amino acids. V was clipped by 3 bases and J by 2 bases, with 11 bases between them. Germline V lookup: CDR1 LNHDA, CDR2 SQIVND (reference sequence). The CDR3 DNA reads TGTGCCAGTAGTATGCCCCCATCCACCTACAATGAGCAGTTCTTC. Protein sequence: CASSMPPSTYNEQFF.

The chain joins TRBV30 to TRBJ1-5; D might be TRBD1 (5 bases). CDR1 and CDR2 from the germline V gene are GTSNPN and SVGIG (reference sequence). Trimming stripped 3 bases from V and 4 bases from J, with 13 bases between. This CDR3 spans 14 amino acids. The CDR3 bases are TGTGCCTGGAGCGAGGGACTCACAAATCAGCCCCAGCATTTT. Amino acid sequence: CAWSEGLTNQPQHF. Filled out from reference TRBV30 and TRBJ1-5, the complete variable domain reads SQTIHQWPATLVQPVGSPLSLECTVEGTSNPNLYWYRQAAGRGLQLLFYSVGIGQISSEVPQNLSASRPQDRQFILSSKKLLLSDSGFYLCAWSEGLTNQPQHFGDGTRLSIL.

The rearrangement uses TRBV13 and TRBJ1-2, with D possibly being TRBD1 (6 bases). The CDR3 totals 15 residues. V shed 5 bases and J shed 3 bases, with 16 bases lying between them. CDR1 PRHDT and CDR2 FYEKMQ come from the germline V gene (reference sequence). The CDR3 nucleotides are TGTGCCAGCAGCCAACGATTGGACAGATACTATGGCTACACCTTC. Protein product: CASSQRLDRYYGYTF.

This clonotype occurred once. The chain is built from TRBV20-1 and TRBJ2-3; 7 bases are a match to TRBD2. This CDR3 comprises 15 residues. Germline V gene lookup returns CDR1 DFQATT and CDR2 SNEGSKA (reference sequence). The junction had 14 bases not matched to a gene; V was cut back by 6 bases and J by 5 bases. The chain's CDR3 is CSAREERDAEDTQYF. DNA for the CDR3: TGCAGTGCCCGGGAGGAGAGGGACGCGGAAGATACGCAGTATTTT.

The chain employs TRBV5-6 and TRBJ2-2, with unresolved D. The CDR3 is 16 residues long. Germline V lookup: CDR1 SGHDT, CDR2 YYEEEE. Between the trimmed V and J ends, which lost 1 base and 0 bases, there was a span of 10 bases. CDR3 DNA: TGTGCCAGCAGCTTGTTTCCTTTTACGAACACCGGGGAGCTGTTTTTT. Translating gives CASSLFPFTNTGELFF.

The gene calls are TRBV9 and TRBJ1-4, with a tentative D call TRBD1 (5 bases). The V end lost 0 bases, the J end lost 2 bases, and 20 bases lay between the germline ends. Germline-derived CDR1 and CDR2 are SGDLS and YYNGEE. The CDR3 consists of 19 residues. The CDR3 DNA reads as TGTGCCAGCAGCGTAGACCCGAAGGAAGTGGGGCATACTAATGAAAAACTGTTTTTT. This encodes CASSVDPKEVGHTNEKLFF. The full variable domain, completed using reference TRBV9 and TRBJ1-4, is DSGVTQTPKHLITATGQRVTLRCSPRSGDLSVYWYQQSLDQGLQFLIQYYNGEERAKGNILERFSAQQFPDLHSELNLSSLELGDSALYFCASSVDPKEVGHTNEKLFFGSGTQLSVL.

This chain links TRBV29-1 with TRBJ1-2, with 7 bases fitting TRBD1. J was trimmed by 0 bases and V by 1 base; bases with no gene match: 5. Germline V gives CDR1 SQVTM, CDR2 ANQGSEA. This CDR3 has 15 residues. In DNA form, the CDR3 reads TGCAGCGTTGAAGCTACGGACAGGTCTAACTATGGCTACACCTTC. This encodes CSVEATDRSNYGYTF.